This T cell receptor (beta chain) was identified in a study of cytomegalovirus exposure and HLA in healthy donors. Findings and limits, study-wide: Most TCR sequences were rare, but some public TCRs occurred in many donors. Cytomegalovirus association was listed for under 200 TCR beta chains. Within the roughly 120 validation repertoires, first-cohort TCR clusters tended to co-occur, according to a later analysis.

Sequencing used immunoSEQ multiplex PCR; TCRdb keeps in-frame clones, though not all of them. The sample includes 110,000 or so clones, about 82% of them seen just once. As for this clone: Its antigen is unknown.

The CDR3 totals 13 residues. Germline-derived CDR1 and CDR2 are SGHAT and FQNNGV. The V end was cut by 6 bases, the J end by 4 bases, with 12 bases between. This sequence originates from a man aged 18 to 30 in good health and CMV-seronegative. The chain joins TRBV11-2 to TRBJ2-5, with D maybe TRBD2 (6 bases). What was sequenced was PBMCs. This chain's CDR3 is CASSRGWGETQYF. The CDR3 nucleotides are TGTGCCAGCAGTCGGGGGTGGGGAGAGACCCAGTACTTC. The full variable domain, its missing parts supplied by reference TRBV11-2 and TRBJ2-5, is EAGVAQSPRYKIIEKRQSVAFWCNPISGHATLYWYQQILGQGPKLLIQFQNNGVVDDSQLPKDRFSAERLKGVDSTLKIQPAKLEDSAVYLCASSRGWGETQYFGPGTRLLVL.